The next 21 T cell receptor beta chains were all read from a single sample in a study of CD8+ T cells in alopecia areata. Treatment indicated: oral pan-JAK inhibitor, 5-10 mg twice daily. As the sequencing template, cDNA was produced by extracting RNA and reverse transcribing it. This table comes from immunoSEQ multiplex PCR, and its TCRdb copy is limited to in-frame clones, with some not included. The sample yields under 150,000 clones, 55% to 60% seen once. Sequenced material: CD4+ T cells sorted from blood, taken at week 24, from a patient treated with tofacitinib. These receptors originate from a human donor with alopecia areata.

This sequence joins TRBV5-4 and TRBJ1-6, with a weak D call TRBD1 (6 bases). Looked up from germline, CDR1 is SGHNT and CDR2 is YYREEE (reference sequence). This CDR3 is built from 15 residues. Trimming left V 0 bases short and J 7 bases short, with 11 bases between. DNA of the CDR3: TGTGCCAGCAGCTTGGTAGCAGGGGAGAATTCACCCCTCCACTTT. Residues: CASSLVAGENSPLHF.

CDR3 in DNA: TGCAGCGCCGCTCTTGGGAGGACCTATGGCTACACCTTC. Translation: CSAALGRTYGYTF. This rearrangement joins TRBV29-1 to TRBJ1-2; the D is unclear. V was shortened by 7 bases and J by 4 bases, with 16 bases between the two germline ends. CDR1 and CDR2 from the germline V gene are SQVTM and ANQGSEA. The CDR3 covers 13 residues.

The chain has TRBV12-5 and TRBJ1-1, with no clear D. From germline, CDR1 is LGHNT and CDR2 FRNRAP. Between the trimmed V and J ends, which lost 2 bases and 1 base, there was a span of 8 bases. This CDR3 comprises 14 residues. CDR3 nucleotide sequence: TGTGCTAGTGGTTTGACCGAACCGAACACTGAAGCTTTCTTT. This sequence encodes CASGLTEPNTEAFF.

This clone has a handful of counts. J is TRBJ2-3 and V is TRBV2, with D possibly TRBD1 on 5 matching bases. Germline V gene data show CDR1 as SNHLY and CDR2 as FYNNEI. This CDR3 spans 14 amino acids. V was trimmed by 6 bases and J by 3 bases, leaving 13 bases between them. In DNA, the CDR3 is TGTGCCAGCAGGATGACAGCATCTACAGATACGCAGTATTTT. This codes for CASRMTASTDTQYF.

The chain uses TRBV6-5 and TRBJ2-3, with TRBD1 matching over 12 bases. Germline CDR1 and CDR2: MNHEY and SVGAGI. The CDR3 has 16 amino acids. After removal of 0 bases from V and 4 bases from J, the junction contained 2 bases not matched to a gene. CDR3 sequence: CASSYSGTGGSDTQYF. The CDR3 DNA is TGTGCCAGCAGTTACTCCGGGACAGGGGGCTCAGATACGCAGTATTTT.

This clone was seen a handful of times. This sample also contains other DNA sequences that code for the same CDR3. The chain uses TRBV30 and TRBJ1-5, with no clear D. CDR1 and CDR2 from the germline V gene are GTSNPN and SVGIG (reference sequence). Trimming removed 0 bases from V and 3 bases from J, with 6 bases in between. There are 13 residues in the CDR3. This chain's CDR3 is CAWSVRDNQPQHF. CDR3 DNA: TGTGCCTGGAGTGTACGGGACAATCAGCCCCAGCATTTT.

This clone has a single count. The chain recombines TRBV30 with TRBJ2-3; D remains ambiguous. This CDR3 region has 13 residues. Deletions cut 0 bases from V and 0 bases from J, with 4 bases between. Germline lookup yields CDR1 GTSNPN and CDR2 SVGIG (reference sequence). The CDR3 loop is CAWSVLSTDTQYF. The CDR3 DNA reads as TGTGCCTGGAGTGTACTGAGCACAGATACGCAGTATTTT.

The genes are TRBV2 and TRBJ2-7; D possibly uses TRBD1 or TRBD2 (5 bases each). CDR1 SNHLY and CDR2 FYNNEI come from the germline V gene. CDR3 length: 14 amino acids. V lost 7 bases and J lost 1, with 14 bases in between. The CDR3 sequence: CASNPGRGSYEQYF. The CDR3 DNA sequence: TGTGCCAGCAACCCGGGACGGGGATCCTACGAGCAGTACTTC.

The chain joins TRBV7-2 to TRBJ2-1, with 13 bases identical to TRBD2. The CDR3 runs 15 residues. Germline V lookup: CDR1 SGHTA, CDR2 FQGNSA. V shed 0 bases and J 10 bases; nucleotides not matched to a gene: 3. In DNA form, the CDR3 reads TGTGCCAGCAGCTTAGCTGGGGGACTAGCGGGGGAGCAGTTCTTC. Its translation: CASSLAGGLAGEQFF.

CDR3 region: CASSLRRGGPSTDTQYF. The CDR3 nucleotides are TGTGCCAGCAGCTTACGTCGCGGTGGACCTAGCACAGATACGCAGTATTTT. The chain links TRBV7-2 to TRBJ2-3; D is unresolved. Germline V CDR1 and CDR2: SGHTA, FQGNSA. Trimming left V 2 bases short and J 0 bases short, with 15 bases between. This CDR3 comprises 17 residues.

This chain links TRBV6-6 with TRBJ1-4; no firm D call. The CDR3 is made up of 14 amino acids. V was trimmed by 6 bases and J by 0 bases, leaving 8 bases between them. The germline V gene has CDR1 MNHNY and CDR2 SVGAGI (reference sequence). Written as DNA, the CDR3 is TGTGCCAGCAGGCCGGGAGCAACTAATGAAAAACTGTTTTTT. Encoded protein: CASRPGATNEKLFF.

The chain employs TRBV5-4 and TRBJ1-2, with no clear D. This CDR3 spans 13 amino acids. V lost 4 bases to trimming and J lost 0 bases, with 7 bases between them. Germline lookup yields CDR1 SGHNT and CDR2 YYREEE (reference sequence). In nucleotides, the CDR3 is TGTGCCAGCAGCCACCAGTCTAACTATGGCTACACCTTC. It encodes CASSHQSNYGYTF.

Only a few counts were recorded for this clone. The CDR3 sequence is CSVVGRAGGEQFF. The DNA of the CDR3 is TGCAGCGTTGTGGGCAGGGCGGGGGGTGAGCAGTTCTTC. V gene TRBV29-1 combines with J gene TRBJ2-1, with 8 bases matching TRBD2. J lost 9 bases, V lost 4 bases, and 8 bases had no gene match. In germline, CDR1 is SQVTM, CDR2 ANQGSEA. The CDR3 consists of 13 residues.

In its sample, this clone was seen a few times. J is TRBJ2-2 and V is TRBV7-2; a weak D match, TRBD2 (6 bases). V was pared by 5 bases and J by 3 bases, with 10 bases between. The CDR3 runs to 14 residues. The V gene's germline CDR1 is SGHTA and CDR2 FQGNSA. The CDR3 region is CASSPGLYTGELFF. In nucleotides, the CDR3 is TGTGCCAGCAGCCCGGGACTTTACACCGGGGAGCTGTTTTTT.

V gene TRBV4-3 combines with J gene TRBJ2-7, with 11 positions matching TRBD2. Germline V CDR1 and CDR2: LGHNA, YSLEER. V lost 3 bases and J lost 2; bases outside the gene matches: 6. This CDR3 contains 16 residues. CDR3 in amino acids: CASSHAGLAAAYEQYF. Here the CDR3 DNA reads TGCGCCAGCAGCCACGCGGGACTAGCGGCGGCCTACGAGCAGTACTTC.

This chain connects TRBV29-1 to TRBJ1-2, with D perhaps matching TRBD1 (6 bases). Germline assignment: CDR1 SQVTM and CDR2 ANQGSEA. Trimming took 5 bases from V and 7 from J, leaving 17 bases between them. The CDR3 has 13 residues. The CDR3: CSVPDRSDAGYTF. CDR3 DNA sequence: TGCAGCGTTCCTGACAGGTCGGACGCTGGCTACACCTTC.

The chain uses TRBV5-1 and TRBJ1-1, with D unresolved. CDR3 length equals 15 residues. CDR1 and CDR2 (germline): SGHRS, YFSETQ. Trimming left V 3 bases short and J 0 bases short, with 12 bases between. CDR3 DNA: TGCGCCAGCAGCTCGTCAGCCAGCATGAACACTGAAGCTTTCTTT. This sequence encodes CASSSSASMNTEAFF.

This chain uses TRBV5-1 with TRBJ2-2; 7 bases are a match to TRBD1. The CDR3 totals 17 residues. Germline V CDR1 and CDR2: SGHRS, YFSETQ. V lost 0 bases and J lost 3; bases outside the gene matches: 8. Written as DNA, the CDR3 is TGCGCCAGCAGCTTGGCCACGGCAGGGGGACACACCGGGGAGCTGTTTTTT. Translated: CASSLATAGGHTGELFF.

The chain combines TRBV30 with TRBJ1-5, with a possible D match to TRBD1 (6 bases). This CDR3 region has 13 residues. With 4 bases removed from V and 3 bases from J, the gap between germline ends came to 10 bases. Germline V lookup: CDR1 GTSNPN, CDR2 SVGIG (reference sequence). The CDR3 spells CAWNGGLNQPQHF. The CDR3 DNA reads TGTGCCTGGAACGGGGGCCTCAATCAGCCCCAGCATTTT. Full variable domain (outside the CDR3, taken from reference TRBV30 and TRBJ1-5): SQTIHQWPATLVQPVGSPLSLECTVEGTSNPNLYWYRQAAGRGLQLLFYSVGIGQISSEVPQNLSASRPQDRQFILSSKKLLLSDSGFYLCAWNGGLNQPQHFGDGTRLSIL.

V and J are TRBV4-3 and TRBJ2-2, with D unresolved. This CDR3 has 14 amino acids. CDR1 is LGHNA and CDR2 is YSLEER in the germline V gene. The V end was cut by 0 bases, the J end by 4 bases, with 6 bases between. The CDR3 DNA sequence: TGCGCCAGCAGCCAAGAGTACAGCACCGGGGAGCTGTTTTTT. It encodes CASSQEYSTGELFF.

The rearrangement joins TRBV10-3 to TRBJ1-1; D is perhaps TRBD1 (5 bases). The germline CDR1 and CDR2 sequences are ENHRY and SYGVKD. This CDR3 has 14 amino acids. Trimming took off 5 bases at V and 1 base at J, with 11 bases between the two ends. Written as DNA, the CDR3 is TGTGCCATCAGTTGGGCAGGGCAGAACACTGAAGCTTTCTTT. This translates into CAISWAGQNTEAFF.